The sequence of this T cell receptor (beta chain) was determined in a study of shared clonotypes between healthy human individuals. This CDR3 contains 14 residues. V was cut by 3 bases and J by 8 bases, with 16 bases left in between. Germline V gene data show CDR1 as SNHLY and CDR2 as FYNNEI. Adults of Caucasian background living in Nashville, Tennessee made up all donors. The protocol was immunoSEQ multiplex PCR, while the TCRdb copy is restricted to in-frame clones and leaves out a portion. The sample gives 450,000 to 550,000 clones, 79% of which show up once; over 10% is in the top ten. The sequence derives from a woman aged 40 to 55 in good health. Some clones in this sample may be carry-over from other donors' samples. V usage is TRBV2 and J usage is TRBJ1-2; the D is unclear. The sample was PBMCs. The CDR3 here is CASSDRIGYGGYTF. In DNA, the CDR3 is TGTGCCAGCAGTGACCGGATAGGGTACGGGGGCTACACCTTC.